Below are 18 T cell receptor beta chains sequenced from a single sample in a study of shared clonotypes between healthy human individuals. Sequencing was performed with immunoSEQ multiplex PCR; in TCRdb, only in-frame clones are kept and a portion is missing. The table shows roughly 500,000 clones, with 60% to 85% occurring only once. Sequenced material: PBMCs. The origin of the receptors is a woman between 40 and 50 years old in good health. Some clones in this sample may be carry-over from other donors' samples.

J is TRBJ2-3 and V is TRBV7-2; TRBD2 matches 12 bases. Germline lookup yields CDR1 SGHTA and CDR2 FQGNSA. This CDR3 is built from 17 residues. The junction had 9 bases not matched to a gene; V was cut back by 4 bases and J by 4 bases. DNA for the CDR3: TGTGCCAGCAGCTCCGTCCTAGCGGGAGGGCCCCCAGATACGCAGTATTTT. This translates into CASSSVLAGGPPDTQYF.

The V and J genes are TRBV7-6 and TRBJ2-2; a possible D gene is TRBD1 (5 bases). The V and J ends lost 2 bases and 2 bases respectively, with 12 bases between them. The CDR3 consists of 16 residues. CDR1 is SGHVS and CDR2 is FNYEAQ in the germline V gene. CDR3 in amino acids: CASSLYTGANTGELFF. CDR3 nucleotide sequence: TGTGCCAGCAGCTTATATACAGGAGCAAACACCGGGGAGCTGTTTTTT.

This CDR3 reads CSSGQGSSTDTQYF. CDR3 in DNA: TGCAGCTCCGGACAGGGGTCTAGCACAGATACGCAGTATTTT. V gene TRBV29-1 combines with J gene TRBJ2-3; TRBD1 agrees at 9 bases. Germline CDR1 is SQVTM and CDR2 is ANQGSEA. There are 14 residues in the CDR3. The junction had 6 bases not matched to a gene; V was cut back by 8 bases and J by 0 bases.

The chain carries TRBV2 and TRBJ2-1; 13 bases align to TRBD2. The V and J ends lost 6 bases and 9 bases, in that order; junction bases with no gene match: 8. CDR3 length: 15 residues. The V gene's germline CDR1 is SNHLY and CDR2 FYNNEI. CDR3 sequence reads: CASSYTSGRGAEQFF. CDR3 DNA: TGTGCCAGCAGCTATACTAGCGGGAGGGGTGCTGAGCAGTTCTTC.

The J gene is TRBJ1-2, the V gene TRBV5-6; TRBD1 matches 8 bases. The CDR3 contains 14 residues. J was trimmed by 7 bases and V by 0 bases; bases with no gene match: 5. The V gene's germline CDR1 is SGHDT and CDR2 YYEEEE. The CDR3 sequence: CASSLAGQGLGYTF. The CDR3 nucleotides are TGTGCCAGCAGCTTGGCCGGACAGGGACTTGGCTACACCTTC.

This chain links TRBV18 with TRBJ2-1, with D perhaps given as TRBD1 or TRBD2 (5 bases each). The CDR3 is 15 residues long. Germline V CDR1 and CDR2: KGHSH, LQKENI. Trimming took off 3 bases at V and 0 bases at J, with 9 bases between the two ends. The CDR3 reads CASSPTAVSYNEQFF. DNA for the CDR3: TGTGCCAGCTCACCGACAGCGGTCTCCTACAATGAGCAGTTCTTC.

The chain uses TRBV18 and TRBJ2-5, with TRBD1 matching over 8 bases. The better agreement between TRBJ2-7 and the DNA end casts doubt on the J call. Germline loops: CDR1 KGHSH, CDR2 LQKENI. This CDR3 spans 14 amino acids. This CDR3 is CASSPLRQGIEQYF. The CDR3 DNA reads TGTGCCAGCTCACCACTTCGACAGGGGATCGAGCAGTACTTC.

The chain has TRBV19 and TRBJ1-5; 10 bases are shared with TRBD1. V was pared by 4 bases and J by 2 bases, with 5 bases of the junction left unmatched. The length of the CDR3 is 16 residues. Per germline, CDR1 LNHDA and CDR2 SQIVND (reference sequence). The CDR3 region is CASSTRTGGRNQPQHF. As DNA, the CDR3 is TGTGCCAGTAGTACCCGGACAGGGGGTCGCAATCAGCCCCAGCATTTT.

The V and J genes are TRBV5-1 and TRBJ2-1; a weak D match, TRBD2 (6 bases). Trimming pared 4 bases from V and 0 bases from J, leaving 11 bases between. The CDR3 sequence is 15 residues long. Germline CDR1 reads SGHRS; CDR2 reads YFSETQ. DNA for the CDR3: TGCGCCAGCAGCCCGGTCGGGGGCTCCTACAATGAGCAGTTCTTC. It encodes CASSPVGGSYNEQFF.

This chain links TRBV16 with TRBJ2-5; D is uncertain. Trimming cost V 1 base and J 5 bases, with 5 bases left between them. The CDR3 loop spans 12 amino acids. CDR1 KGHSY and CDR2 FQNENV come from the germline V gene. This CDR3 reads CASSQLGETQYF. The CDR3 DNA reads TGTGCCAGCAGCCAATTAGGGGAGACCCAGTACTTC.

The CDR3 nucleotides read TGTGCCAGCAGCTTAGGGAAGAGGACTAGCGGGATAACGTACTTC. Protein product: CASSLGKRTSGITYF. The V call is TRBV7-2, the J call TRBJ2-7; 12 nucleotides align to TRBD2. With 1 base clipped from V and 12 bases from J, the junction kept 10 bases outside the gene matches. CDR1 is SGHTA, CDR2 FQGNSA, per germline. CDR3 length: 15 amino acids. Complete variable domain (other parts from reference TRBV7-2 and TRBJ2-7): GAGVSQSPSNKVTEKGKDVELRCDPISGHTALYWYRQSLGQGLEFLIYFQGNSAPDKSGLPSDRFSAERTGGSVSTLTIQRTQQEDSAVYLCASSLGKRTSGITYFGPGTRLTVT.

The CDR3 DNA follows: TGTGCCAGCAGCCCCTCGGGGCGCGGTGGCTACACCTTC. It is translated as CASSPSGRGGYTF. The chain couples TRBV28 to TRBJ1-2; TRBD1 is a possible D gene (5 bases). The germline gives CDR1 MDHEN, CDR2 SYDVKM. The CDR3 covers 13 residues. V lost 6 bases and J lost 7, with 15 bases in between.

This CDR3 is CASSEFTVSQPQHF. The CDR3 nucleotides read TGTGCCAGCAGTGAATTTACAGTGAGTCAGCCCCAGCATTTT. The chain is built from TRBV2 and TRBJ1-5; no clear D gene. V dropped 2 bases and J dropped 6 bases, with 11 bases sitting between them. The CDR3 runs to 14 residues. Germline V gene sequence: CDR1 SNHLY, CDR2 FYNNEI.

The CDR3 DNA sequence: TGTGCCAGCAGTCTCAGGACAGGGCGGAGCGAGCAGTACTTC. This codes for CASSLRTGRSEQYF. V and J are TRBV7-2 and TRBJ2-7, with TRBD1 matching over 8 bases. This CDR3 has 14 amino acids. Unmatched junction bases numbered 10, after V lost 6 bases and J lost 6 bases. CDR1 is SGHTA, CDR2 FQGNSA, per germline.

In its sample, this clone was seen a few times. V usage is TRBV4-1 and J usage is TRBJ1-1; D unresolved. V lost 2 bases and J 1 base, leaving 11 bases between the germline ends. Looked up from germline, CDR1 is MGHRA and CDR2 is YSYEKL. The CDR3 length is 15 residues. CDR3 sequence: CASSQRYVANTEAFF. The DNA for the CDR3 is TGCGCCAGCAGCCAAAGATATGTGGCGAACACTGAAGCTTTCTTT.

This clone occurred once. V is TRBV10-3 and J is TRBJ1-4, with a possible D match to TRBD1 (5 bases). The CDR3 spans 15 residues. V was trimmed by 3 bases and J by 5 bases, leaving 13 bases between them. Germline values: CDR1 ENHRY, CDR2 SYGVKD. DNA of the CDR3: TGTGCCATCAGTGACCCCGGGACGGCGAATGAAAAACTGTTTTTT. Protein product: CAISDPGTANEKLFF.

This clone was recorded once. V usage is TRBV5-1 and J usage is TRBJ2-5; 7 nucleotides agree with TRBD2. Germline CDR1 is SGHRS and CDR2 is YFSETQ. The CDR3 totals 16 residues. The ends lost 0 bases at V and 5 bases at J; junction bases unmatched: 10. This chain's CDR3 is CASSLGATSEGETQYF. The CDR3 DNA reads TGCGCCAGCAGCTTGGGTGCAACTAGCGAGGGGGAGACCCAGTACTTC.

The chain uses TRBV19 and TRBJ2-1; possibly TRBD1 for D (6 bases). The V gene lost 5 bases and the J gene lost 15 bases, with 17 bases spanning the gap. The CDR3 totals 12 residues. Germline loops: CDR1 LNHDA, CDR2 SQIVND (reference sequence). The CDR3 is CASSPGTPVRFF. The CDR3 region has the DNA TGTGCCAGTAGTCCCGGGACACCAGTACGGTTCTTC.